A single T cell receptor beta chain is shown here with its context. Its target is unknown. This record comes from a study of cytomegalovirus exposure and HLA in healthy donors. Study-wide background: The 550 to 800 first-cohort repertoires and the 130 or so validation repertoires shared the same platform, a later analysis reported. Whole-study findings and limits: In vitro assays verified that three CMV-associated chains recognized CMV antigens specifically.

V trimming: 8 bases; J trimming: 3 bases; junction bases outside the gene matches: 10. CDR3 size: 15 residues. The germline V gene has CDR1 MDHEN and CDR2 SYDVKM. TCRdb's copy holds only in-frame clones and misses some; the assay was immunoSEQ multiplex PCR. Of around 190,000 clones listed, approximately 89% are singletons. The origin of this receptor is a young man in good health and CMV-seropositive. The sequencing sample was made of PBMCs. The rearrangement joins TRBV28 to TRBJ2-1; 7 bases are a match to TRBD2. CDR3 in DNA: TGTGCCAGCGGAAAACCGGGACTATTCTACAATGAGCAGTTCTTC. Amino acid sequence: CASGKPGLFYNEQFF.